Each of the 15 T cell receptor beta chains below was sequenced from the same sample in a study of response to subunit inactivated influenza vaccine (dated by TCRdb to about 2018). The library was built by means of RT-PCR. Sequencing was performed on an Illumina HiSeq 2500. The public reads were quality trimmed at Q25 with fastp and then assembled into clones with MiXCR by TCRdb, keeping productive beta chains. Duplicate CDR3 protein sequences are folded into a single record with the most common DNA and genes. For this sample the table gives about 780,000 distinct CDR3 sequences, of which 15% to 20% were detected only once. Together, the top ten hold about a tenth of the sample. Sequences were derived from PBMCs from blood, sampled approximately 5 days after vaccination. Receptors originate from a man in his forties or fifties who received an inactivated influenza vaccine. Donor details come from another sample of the same person, matched by shared clones.

With respect to this clonotype: A much larger clone lies a single base off, so this may be a read error. The chain employs TRBV12-3 or TRBV12-4 and TRBJ2-2, with 7 bases matching TRBD1. The CDR3 is 14 amino acids. CDR3 sequence reads: CASIQGLFTGELYF. DNA for the CDR3: TGTGCCAGCATACAGGGGCTCTTCACCGGGGAGCTGTATTTT.

This clonotype was seen a handful of times. The CDR3 loop is CSASDGNQPQHF. DNA of the CDR3: TGCAGTGCTTCCGACGGGAATCAGCCCCAGCATTTT. The chain couples TRBV20-1 to TRBJ1-5; no clear D gene. Germline V CDR1 and CDR2: DFQATT, SNEGSKA (reference sequence). V shed 5 bases and J shed 4 bases, with 9 bases lying between them. CDR3 size: 12 residues.

This clonotype was detected only a few times. The chain recombines TRBV20-1 with TRBJ2-1; weak D call: TRBD2 (5 bases). The germline V gene encodes CDR1 DFQATT and CDR2 SNEGSKA (reference sequence). This CDR3 comprises 13 residues. V lost 4 bases and J lost 10, with 17 bases in between. CDR3 bases: TGCAGTGCTAACCGGCCTGTCGGGATGGAGCAGTTCTTC. It codes for CSANRPVGMEQFF.

This clonotype was counted ten times or more. The chain is built from TRBV12-3 or TRBV12-4 and TRBJ2-7; D might be TRBD2 (6 bases). This CDR3 region has 15 residues. Between the trimmed V and J ends, which lost 5 bases and 6 bases, there was a span of 20 bases. The CDR3 region has the DNA TGTGCCAGCAGTACCCGGGGACTGCTTTCTTTCGAGCAGTACTTC. Amino acids: CASSTRGLLSFEQYF.

V gene TRBV6-2 or TRBV6-3 combines with J gene TRBJ1-5; 8 positions match TRBD1. The CDR3 covers 15 residues. Germline CDR1 MNHEY, CDR2 SVGEGT. V lost 8 bases and J lost 6; bases outside the gene matches: 12. The CDR3 region has the DNA TGTGCCAGCCATATGGGACAGGTGGGGGCTCAGCCCCAGCATTTT. Its translation: CASHMGQVGAQPQHF.

This clonotype was found a few times. V gene TRBV7-6 combines with J gene TRBJ1-4, with a possible D match to TRBD1 (5 bases). V lost 5 bases and J 5 bases, leaving 15 bases between the germline ends. The CDR3 loop spans 15 amino acids. Germline CDR1 is SGHVS and CDR2 is FNYEAQ. In nucleotides, the CDR3 is TGTGCCAGCAGCGTAATTCAGGGATCCAATGAAAAACTGTTTTTT. As protein: CASSVIQGSNEKLFF.

This clonotype was recorded a few times. V and J are TRBV7-9 and TRBJ2-7; 8 bases agree with TRBD1. With V trimmed by 6 bases and J by 6 bases, 4 bases remained unmatched. The CDR3 runs to 12 residues. Germline V gene sequence: CDR1 SEHNR, CDR2 FQNEAQ (reference sequence). CDR3 loop: CASSQGAAEQYF. CDR3 DNA: TGTGCCAGCAGTCAGGGGGCAGCCGAGCAGTACTTC.

J is TRBJ2-1 and V is TRBV5-1; D assignment may be TRBD1 or TRBD2 (5 bases each). CDR1 SGHRS and CDR2 YFSETQ come from the germline V gene. This CDR3 is 14 amino acids long. V lost 4 bases and J 6 bases, leaving 14 bases between the germline ends. The CDR3 coding sequence is TGCGCCAGCAGCCTTTGGGGGTTAGGCAATGAGCAGTTCTTC. This gives the protein CASSLWGLGNEQFF.

This clonotype was seen a few times. This sequence joins TRBV10-3 and TRBJ2-3; the match to TRBD1 covers 9 bases. J was trimmed by 4 bases and V by 5 bases; bases with no gene match: 10. Germline V lookup: CDR1 ENHRY, CDR2 SYGVKD. The CDR3 contains 16 residues. The chain's CDR3 is CAISPGTGRRADTQYF. The DNA of the CDR3 is TGTGCCATCAGTCCCGGGACAGGGAGGCGGGCAGATACGCAGTATTTT.

V and J are TRBV20-1 and TRBJ2-1, with TRBD2 matching over 13 bases. The V gene end was trimmed by 6 bases and the J gene end by 8 bases; junction bases not matched to a gene: 10. The CDR3 has 15 residues. Germline V gene data show CDR1 as DFQATT and CDR2 as SNEGSKA (reference sequence). The CDR3 here is CSARKTSGRPDEQFF. In nucleotides, the CDR3 is TGCAGTGCGAGGAAGACTAGCGGGAGGCCGGATGAGCAGTTCTTC.

This clonotype was seen a handful of times. The chain is built from TRBV20-1 and TRBJ2-4; D is possibly TRBD1 (5 bases). Germline CDR1 and CDR2: DFQATT and SNEGSKA (reference sequence). CDR3 length: 16 residues. The germline V and J ends were trimmed by 2 bases and 0 bases, with 14 bases remaining between them. The CDR3 region is CSARLGQTVAKNIQYF. DNA of the CDR3: TGCAGTGCTAGACTTGGGCAGACAGTAGCCAAAAACATTCAGTACTTC.

This clonotype was detected many times. V gene TRBV15 combines with J gene TRBJ1-2; possibly TRBD1 for D (5 bases). The CDR3 is 14 amino acids. Per the germline V gene, CDR1 is LNHNV and CDR2 is YYDKDF (reference sequence). V lost 1 base and J lost 4, with 10 bases in between. The CDR3 sequence is CATSRVGGGYGYTF. The CDR3 nucleotides are TGTGCCACCAGCAGAGTTGGCGGGGGCTATGGCTACACCTTC.

The chain has TRBV15 and TRBJ1-5; TRBD1 matches 9 bases. The CDR3 has 14 amino acids. Germline values: CDR1 LNHNV, CDR2 YYDKDF (reference sequence). With 5 bases clipped from V and 4 bases from J, the junction kept 3 bases outside the gene matches. The CDR3 nucleotides read TGTGCCACCAGCGGGACAGGGTATAATCAGCCCCAGCATTTT. It is translated as CATSGTGYNQPQHF. The whole variable domain, filled in from reference TRBV15 and TRBJ1-5, reads DAMVIQNPRYQVTQFGKPVTLSCSQTLNHNVMYWYQQKSSQAPKLLFHYYDKDFNNEADTPDNFQSRRPNTSFCFLDIRSPGLGDTAMYLCATSGTGYNQPQHFGDGTRLSIL.

A note on this clonotype: Possible read error: a much larger clone is one base away. The chain employs TRBV9 and TRBJ2-1, with TRBD2 matching 9 bases. The CDR3 is 17 residues long. Trimming took 3 bases from V and 0 from J; bases not matched to a gene: 7. Looked up from germline, CDR1 is SGDLS and CDR2 is YYNGEE. CDR3 bases: TGTGCCAGCAGCGCCCCCGCGGGAGGGAGCTCCTACAATGAGCAGTTCTTC. Its translation is CASSAPAGGSSYNEQFF.

The chain has TRBV27 and TRBJ2-1, with 7 bases aligning to TRBD2. Germline CDR1 and CDR2: MNHEY and SMNVEV (reference sequence). This CDR3 region has 17 residues. V lost 3 bases to trimming and J lost 4 bases; unmatched junction nucleotides: 12. The DNA of the CDR3 is TGTGCCAGCAGTTTCTTGGGGGAGGGACCTAGTTACAATGAGCAGTTCTTC. Protein sequence: CASSFLGEGPSYNEQFF.